This TCR beta chain was obtained from a study of cytomegalovirus exposure and HLA in healthy donors. About the research overall: Early released data had 65 million to 100 million unique TCRs, all coming from HLA-typed donors.

The PCR used 60 Vbeta and 13 Jbeta primers. Profiled with immunoSEQ multiplex PCR; TCRdb holds only in-frame clones, not every one. The table has 120,000 to 150,000 clones, roughly 80% seen once. The study's findings and limits: Analyses of presence/absence relied on an assumption of roughly uniform sequencing depth across donors. Reports indicate that TCR beta sequences accurately predicted the HLA-A and HLA-B alleles of most subjects. A cluster of highly shared sequence variants was likely a sequencing artifact.

This clone was detected only once. Its cognate antigen is unknown. The CDR3 runs 12 residues. The V end lost 4 bases, the J end lost 5 bases, and 8 bases lay between the germline ends. Germline assignment: CDR1 SGHVS and CDR2 FQNEAQ. The source of this sequence is a woman in her 50s in good health and CMV-seronegative. The sample taken for sequencing was PBMCs. The V call is TRBV7-8, the J call TRBJ1-1; no reliable D call. CDR3 in amino acids: CASSSHTTEAFF. The CDR3 nucleotides are TGTGCCAGCAGCTCCCACACGACTGAAGCTTTCTTT.